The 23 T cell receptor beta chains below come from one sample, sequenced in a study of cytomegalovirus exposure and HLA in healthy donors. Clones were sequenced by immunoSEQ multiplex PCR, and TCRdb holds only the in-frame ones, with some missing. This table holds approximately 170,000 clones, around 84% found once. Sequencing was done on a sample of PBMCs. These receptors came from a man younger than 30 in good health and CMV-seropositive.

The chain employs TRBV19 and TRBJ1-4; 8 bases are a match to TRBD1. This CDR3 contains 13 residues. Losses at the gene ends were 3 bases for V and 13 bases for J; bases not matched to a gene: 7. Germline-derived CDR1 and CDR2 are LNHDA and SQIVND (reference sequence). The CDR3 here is CASSMSNGQGLFF. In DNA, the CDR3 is TGTGCCAGTAGTATGTCAAACGGACAGGGACTGTTTTTT.

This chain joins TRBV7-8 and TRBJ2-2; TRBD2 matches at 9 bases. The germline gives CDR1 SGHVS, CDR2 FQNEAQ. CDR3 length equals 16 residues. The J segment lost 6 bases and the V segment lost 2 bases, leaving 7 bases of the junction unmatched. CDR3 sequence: CASSLTAGGAPGELFF. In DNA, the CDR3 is TGTGCCAGCAGCTTAACGGCGGGGGGGGCCCCCGGGGAGCTGTTTTTT.

The DNA for the CDR3 is TGTGCCAGCTCAAACAGGGCTGGAAACACCATATATTTT. Translating it yields CASSNRAGNTIYF. The V gene is TRBV18, the J gene TRBJ1-3; D perhaps matches TRBD1 (6 bases). CDR3 size: 13 residues. Trimming took off 5 bases at V and 2 bases at J, with 7 bases between the two ends. CDR1 is KGHSH and CDR2 is LQKENI in the germline V gene.

The CDR3 region has the DNA TGTGCCATAAGCAGAGGGACAGGGTTTGAGACCCAGTACTTC. Translation: CAISRGTGFETQYF. The V call is TRBV28, the J call TRBJ2-5; 9 bases map to TRBD1. Germline V gene data show CDR1 as MDHEN and CDR2 as SYDVKM. This CDR3 comprises 14 residues. The V gene end was trimmed by 10 bases and the J gene end by 5 bases; junction bases not matched to a gene: 11.

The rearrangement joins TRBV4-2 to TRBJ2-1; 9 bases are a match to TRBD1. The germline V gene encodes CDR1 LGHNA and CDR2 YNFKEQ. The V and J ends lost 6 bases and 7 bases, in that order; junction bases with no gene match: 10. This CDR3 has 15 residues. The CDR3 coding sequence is TGTGCCAGCAGTAGAACAGGGGGCAGGGGGAATGAGCAGTTCTTC. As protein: CASSRTGGRGNEQFF.

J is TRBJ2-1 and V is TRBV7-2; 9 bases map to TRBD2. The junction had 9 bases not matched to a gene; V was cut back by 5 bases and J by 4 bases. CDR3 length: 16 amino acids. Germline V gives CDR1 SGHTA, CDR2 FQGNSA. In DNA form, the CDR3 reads TGTGCCAGCAGCCCCCTTATAACTAGCGGGTACAATGAGCAGTTCTTC. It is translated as CASSPLITSGYNEQFF.

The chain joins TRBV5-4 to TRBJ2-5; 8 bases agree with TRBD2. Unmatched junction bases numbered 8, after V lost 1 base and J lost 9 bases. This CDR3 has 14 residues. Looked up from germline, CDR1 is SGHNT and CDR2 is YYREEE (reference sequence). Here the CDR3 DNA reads TGTGCCAGCAGCTTGCGGGGCGGCGGGGGGCCCCAGTACTTC. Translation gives CASSLRGGGGPQYF.

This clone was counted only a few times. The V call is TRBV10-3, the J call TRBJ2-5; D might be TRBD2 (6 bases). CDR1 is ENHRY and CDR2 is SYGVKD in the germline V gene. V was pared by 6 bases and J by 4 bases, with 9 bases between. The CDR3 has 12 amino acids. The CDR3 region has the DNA TGTGCCATCAGCCGAGCGGGAGAGACCCAGTACTTC. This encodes CAISRAGETQYF.

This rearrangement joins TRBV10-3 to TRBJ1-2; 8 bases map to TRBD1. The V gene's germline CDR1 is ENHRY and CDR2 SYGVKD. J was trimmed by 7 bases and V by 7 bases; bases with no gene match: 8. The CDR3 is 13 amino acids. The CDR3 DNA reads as TGTGCCATCACCGGACAGGGAGGTCGTGGCTACACCTTC. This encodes CAITGQGGRGYTF.

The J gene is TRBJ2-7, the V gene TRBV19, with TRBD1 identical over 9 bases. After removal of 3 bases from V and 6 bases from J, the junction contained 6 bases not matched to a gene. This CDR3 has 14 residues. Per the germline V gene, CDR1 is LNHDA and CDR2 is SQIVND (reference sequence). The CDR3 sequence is CASSMWGQGREQYF. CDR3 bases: TGTGCCAGTAGTATGTGGGGACAGGGACGCGAGCAGTACTTC.

CDR3 DNA sequence: TGTGCCAGCAGTTCCGGGACAGGCCCTTCCTACGAGCAGTACTTC. Its protein product is CASSSGTGPSYEQYF. This rearrangement joins TRBV6-5 to TRBJ2-7; 8 bases match TRBD1. After removal of 4 bases from V and 1 base from J, the junction contained 6 bases not matched to a gene. Germline lookup yields CDR1 MNHEY and CDR2 SVGAGI. The CDR3 consists of 15 residues.

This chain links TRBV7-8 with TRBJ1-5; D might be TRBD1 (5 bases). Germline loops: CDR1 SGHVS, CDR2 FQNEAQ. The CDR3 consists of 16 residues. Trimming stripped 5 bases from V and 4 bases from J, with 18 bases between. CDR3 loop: CASSAIGGTTNQPQHF. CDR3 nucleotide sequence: TGTGCCAGCAGCGCAATCGGGGGGACTACGAATCAGCCCCAGCATTTT.

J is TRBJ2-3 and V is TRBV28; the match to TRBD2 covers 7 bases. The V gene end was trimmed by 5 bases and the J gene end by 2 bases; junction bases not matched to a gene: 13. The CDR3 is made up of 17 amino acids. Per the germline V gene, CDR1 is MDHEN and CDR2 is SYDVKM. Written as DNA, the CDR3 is TGTGCCAGCAGTGCCCCCCTGTCGCGGGGGTTCACAGATACGCAGTATTTT. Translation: CASSAPLSRGFTDTQYF.

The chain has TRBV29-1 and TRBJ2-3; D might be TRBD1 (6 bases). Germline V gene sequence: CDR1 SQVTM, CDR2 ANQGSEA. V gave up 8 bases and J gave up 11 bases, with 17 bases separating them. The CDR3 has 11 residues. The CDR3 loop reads CSLRQALGQYF. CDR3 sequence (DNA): TGCAGCTTACGACAGGCCCTTGGGCAGTATTTT.

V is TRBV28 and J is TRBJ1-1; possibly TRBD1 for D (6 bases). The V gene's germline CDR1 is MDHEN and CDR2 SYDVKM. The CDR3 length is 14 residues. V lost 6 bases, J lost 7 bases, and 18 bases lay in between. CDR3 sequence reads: CASSTPGDGGEAFF. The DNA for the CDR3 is TGTGCCAGCAGCACTCCAGGGGATGGGGGTGAAGCTTTCTTT. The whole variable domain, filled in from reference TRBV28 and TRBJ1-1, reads DVKVTQSSRYLVKRTGEKVFLECVQDMDHENMFWYRQDPGLGLRLIYFSYDVKMKEKGDIPEGYSVSREKKERFSLILESASTNQTSMYLCASSTPGDGGEAFFGQGTRLTVV.

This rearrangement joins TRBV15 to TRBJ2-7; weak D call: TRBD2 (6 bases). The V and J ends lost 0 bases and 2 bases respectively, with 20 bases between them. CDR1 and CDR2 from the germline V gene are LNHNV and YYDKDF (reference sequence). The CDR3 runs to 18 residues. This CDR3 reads CATSRDRVWLADTYEQYF. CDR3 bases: TGTGCCACCAGCAGAGATCGCGTTTGGTTAGCGGATACCTACGAGCAGTACTTC.

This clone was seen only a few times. In nucleotides, the CDR3 is TGTGCCAGCAGTGGGGCGGGACAGGGGGCGCGGGAGCAGTACTTC. Translation: CASSGAGQGAREQYF. This sequence joins TRBV28 and TRBJ2-7; TRBD1 agrees at 12 bases. With V trimmed by 5 bases and J by 7 bases, 9 bases remained unmatched. Germline V gene data show CDR1 as MDHEN and CDR2 as SYDVKM. This CDR3 contains 15 residues.

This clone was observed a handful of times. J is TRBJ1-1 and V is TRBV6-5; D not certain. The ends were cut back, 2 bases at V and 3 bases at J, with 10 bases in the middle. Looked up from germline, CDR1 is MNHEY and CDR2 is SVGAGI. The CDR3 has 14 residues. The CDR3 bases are TGTGCCAGCAGTTACGGCCAGAGGGACACTGAAGCTTTCTTT. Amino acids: CASSYGQRDTEAFF.

For the CDR3, the DNA is TGCAGCGTTGGTCTCGGTCAGGGCTCCTACGAGCAGTACTTC. It yields the protein CSVGLGQGSYEQYF. The chain links TRBV29-1 to TRBJ2-7, with D maybe TRBD1 (5 bases). V gave up 4 bases and J gave up 0 bases, with 13 bases separating them. The germline gives CDR1 SQVTM, CDR2 ANQGSEA. This CDR3 is 14 amino acids long.

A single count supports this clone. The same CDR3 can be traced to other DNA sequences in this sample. Here the CDR3 reads CASSLRNTGELFF. The CDR3 DNA sequence: TGTGCCAGCAGTTTGCGGAACACCGGGGAGCTGTTTTTT. The chain joins TRBV28 to TRBJ2-2, with D unresolved. Deletions cut 3 bases from V and 1 base from J, with 3 bases between. CDR3 length: 13 residues. CDR1 and CDR2 from the germline V gene are MDHEN and SYDVKM. Looking up the rest from reference TRBV28 and TRBJ2-2 gives the full variable domain: DVKVTQSSRYLVKRTGEKVFLECVQDMDHENMFWYRQDPGLGLRLIYFSYDVKMKEKGDIPEGYSVSREKKERFSLILESASTNQTSMYLCASSLRNTGELFFGEGSRLTVL.

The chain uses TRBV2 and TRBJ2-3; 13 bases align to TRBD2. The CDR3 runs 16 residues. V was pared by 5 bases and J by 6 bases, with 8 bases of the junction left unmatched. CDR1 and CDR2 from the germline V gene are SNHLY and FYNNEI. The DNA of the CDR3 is TGTGCCAGCAGTTCCTACGGGACTAGCGGGAAGGATACGCAGTATTTT. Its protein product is CASSSYGTSGKDTQYF.

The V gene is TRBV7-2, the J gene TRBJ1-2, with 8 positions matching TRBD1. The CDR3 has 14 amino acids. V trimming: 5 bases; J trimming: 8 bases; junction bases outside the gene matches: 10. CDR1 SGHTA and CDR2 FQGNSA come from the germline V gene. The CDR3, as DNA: TGTGCCAGCAGCCGCGGTGGACAGGGAAGAGGCTACACCTTC. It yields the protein CASSRGGQGRGYTF.

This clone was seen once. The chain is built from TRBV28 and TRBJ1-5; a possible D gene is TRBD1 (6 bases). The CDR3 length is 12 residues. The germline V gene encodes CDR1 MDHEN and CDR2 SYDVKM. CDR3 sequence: CVTQGIDQPQHF. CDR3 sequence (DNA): TGTGTCACACAGGGCATTGATCAGCCCCAGCATTTT.